This T cell receptor beta chain was identified during a study of blood T cell repertoires in COVID-19. Across the whole study: The United States, Italy and Spain provided the acute and convalescent COVID-19 samples.

The CDR3 totals 19 residues. The V gene lost 1 base and the J gene lost 3 bases, with 22 bases spanning the gap. Germline CDR1 reads SGHTA; CDR2 reads FQGNSA. Assay: immunoSEQ multiplex PCR; the TCRdb copy retains only in-frame clones and omits some. This table holds about 210,000 clones, around 87% found once. Clinical history reported by participants formed the basis on which cohorts were assigned. The TCR originated in a man younger than 45 in a cohort exposed to, infected with or recovered from COVID-19 (not recorded which). The material sequenced was PBMCs or T cells enriched from blood (not recorded which). The chain uses TRBV7-2 and TRBJ2-4, with D maybe TRBD2 (7 bases). The CDR3 spells CASSLGEVWGGQGKNIQYF. CDR3 in DNA: TGTGCCAGCAGCTTAGGAGAGGTGTGGGGGGGCCAAGGCAAAAACATTCAGTACTTC.